Presented here are 8 T cell receptor beta chains from one specimen sequenced in a study of blood T cell repertoires in COVID-19. Sequenced by immunoSEQ multiplex PCR; TCRdb stores in-frame clones only, minus some. The sample carries some 110,000 clones, 70% to 80% recorded once. The sequenced sample consisted of peripheral blood. The receptor source for this set is a man in his 70s with acute or convalescent COVID-19.

This clone was observed once. The V call is TRBV5-1, the J call TRBJ1-6; D remains ambiguous. From germline, CDR1 is SGHRS and CDR2 YFSETQ. The CDR3 consists of 13 residues. The ends were cut back, 4 bases at V and 9 bases at J, with 11 bases in the middle. The CDR3 here is CASSGGEGSPLHF. CDR3 sequence (DNA): TGCGCCAGCAGCGGAGGTGAGGGTTCACCCCTCCACTTT.

The chain employs TRBV30 and TRBJ2-1, with 15 bases identical to TRBD2. The ends lost 1 base at V and 8 bases at J; junction bases unmatched: 3. The CDR3 length is 15 residues. Germline lookup yields CDR1 GTSNPN and CDR2 SVGIG (reference sequence). CDR3 bases: TGTGCCTGGAGTGGGACTAGCGGGGGGGCGGATGAGCAGTTCTTC. Translated, it gives CAWSGTSGGADEQFF. Supplemented by reference TRBV30 and TRBJ2-1, the full variable domain reads SQTIHQWPATLVQPVGSPLSLECTVEGTSNPNLYWYRQAAGRGLQLLFYSVGIGQISSEVPQNLSASRPQDRQFILSSKKLLLSDSGFYLCAWSGTSGGADEQFFGPGTRLTVL.

The chain uses TRBV30 and TRBJ2-7; perhaps TRBD1 as D (6 bases). The CDR3 covers 12 residues. Deletions cut 7 bases from V and 2 bases from J, with 12 bases between. Germline CDR1 and CDR2: GTSNPN and SVGIG (reference sequence). The CDR3 here is CALTGYTYEQYF. For the CDR3, the DNA is TGTGCCTTGACAGGTTATACCTACGAGCAGTACTTC.

The chain carries TRBV6-5 and TRBJ1-1; no clear D. This CDR3 comprises 14 residues. From germline, CDR1 is MNHEY and CDR2 SVGAGI. V lost 7 bases and J 3 bases, leaving 15 bases between the germline ends. In DNA form, the CDR3 reads TGTGCCAGCAATATAGACAAAAGGTACACTGAAGCTTTCTTT. Translation: CASNIDKRYTEAFF.

This clone has just one count. In nucleotides, the CDR3 is TGCGCCAGCAGCTTGGTCGGGAGGACAGGGGGAGGCTACACCTTC. Its translation: CASSLVGRTGGGYTF. V gene TRBV5-1 combines with J gene TRBJ1-2, with 10 positions matching TRBD1. Germline CDR1 SGHRS, CDR2 YFSETQ. The CDR3 totals 15 residues. The V and J ends lost 0 bases and 8 bases, in that order; junction bases with no gene match: 7.

This clone has more than one count but fewer than ten. J is TRBJ2-5 and V is TRBV5-4; 10 bases are shared with TRBD1. V shed 0 bases, J shed 2 bases, and the junction held 10 bases outside the gene matches. Per germline, CDR1 SGHNT and CDR2 YYREEE (reference sequence). The CDR3 extends over 18 amino acids. CDR3 residues: CASSLATGTGAHQETQYF. The CDR3 bases are TGTGCCAGCAGCTTGGCCACAGGGACAGGGGCTCATCAAGAGACCCAGTACTTC.

The chain joins TRBV7-9 to TRBJ1-2; 7 bases agree with TRBD1. The ends lost 5 bases at V and 3 bases at J; junction bases unmatched: 6. The CDR3 extends over 14 amino acids. The germline gives CDR1 SEHNR, CDR2 FQNEAQ (reference sequence). Here the CDR3 reads CASSRRDSDYGYTF. The CDR3 nucleotides are TGTGCCAGCAGCCGTCGGGACAGCGACTATGGCTACACCTTC. Complete variable domain (other parts from reference TRBV7-9 and TRBJ1-2): DTGVSQNPRHKITKRGQNVTFRCDPISEHNRLYWYRQTLGQGPEFLTYFQNEAQLEKSRLLSDRFSAERPKGSFSTLEIQRTEQGDSAMYLCASSRRDSDYGYTFGSGTRLTVV.

The chain combines TRBV7-9 with TRBJ1-1, with TRBD1 matching 7 bases. V shed 6 bases and J 1 base; nucleotides not matched to a gene: 5. The CDR3 spans 14 residues. Germline CDR1 SEHNR, CDR2 FQNEAQ (reference sequence). Here the CDR3 reads CASSDRVANTEAFF. CDR3 sequence (DNA): TGTGCCAGCAGTGACAGGGTCGCGAACACTGAAGCTTTCTTT.